Below are 3 T cell receptor beta chains sequenced from a single sample in a study of OX40 agonist ivuxolimab in advanced cancers. Some clones are missing from TCRdb's copy, which holds only in-frame ones; the method was immunoSEQ multiplex PCR. This table has some 100,000 clones, 84% appearing once. Sequenced here: CD4+ or CD8+ T cells sorted from blood, sampled in a trial of the OX40 agonist ivuxolimab. The receptor source for this set is an adult with an advanced solid tumor such as melanoma, head and neck, liver or kidney cancer.

The chain links TRBV19 to TRBJ1-2, with TRBD1 matching 7 bases. With 0 bases clipped from V and 7 bases from J, the junction kept 8 bases outside the gene matches. The CDR3 spans 15 residues. Per the germline V gene, CDR1 is LNHDA and CDR2 is SQIVND (reference sequence). The CDR3 protein is CASSIESRGGVGYTF. The CDR3 bases are TGTGCCAGTAGTATAGAGAGTAGAGGGGGCGTTGGCTACACCTTC.

The rearrangement joins TRBV5-8 to TRBJ2-5, with a possible D match to TRBD1 (6 bases). The CDR3 runs 14 residues. The germline CDR1 and CDR2 sequences are SGHTS and YDEGEE. The V end lost 4 bases, the J end lost 11 bases, and 21 bases lay between the germline ends. The CDR3 is CASSQAGKGEEQYF. For the CDR3, the DNA is TGTGCCAGCAGCCAAGCCGGAAAGGGGGAAGAGCAGTACTTC.

The rearrangement joins TRBV27 to TRBJ2-3; 13 nucleotides agree with TRBD2. The germline CDR1 and CDR2 sequences are MNHEY and SMNVEV (reference sequence). The CDR3 covers 13 residues. J lost 9 bases, V lost 5 bases, and 2 bases had no gene match. The CDR3 is CASSRTSGRTQYF. CDR3 in DNA: TGTGCCAGCAGTCGGACTAGCGGGAGAACGCAGTATTTT.